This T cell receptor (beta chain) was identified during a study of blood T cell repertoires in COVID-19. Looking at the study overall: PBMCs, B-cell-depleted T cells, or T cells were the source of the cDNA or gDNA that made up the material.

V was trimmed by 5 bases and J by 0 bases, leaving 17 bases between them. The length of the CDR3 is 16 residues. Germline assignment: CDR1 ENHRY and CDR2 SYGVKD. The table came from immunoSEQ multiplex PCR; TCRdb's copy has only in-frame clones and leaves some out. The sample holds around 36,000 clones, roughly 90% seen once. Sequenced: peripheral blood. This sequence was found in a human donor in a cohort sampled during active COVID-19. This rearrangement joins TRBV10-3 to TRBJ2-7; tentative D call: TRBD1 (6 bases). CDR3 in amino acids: CAISNIQGPNSYEQYF. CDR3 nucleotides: TGTGCCATCAGTAACATTCAGGGGCCAAACTCCTACGAGCAGTACTTC.